This record looks at one T cell receptor beta chain sequence and its context. There is no known antigen for this receptor. Nothing much larger sits one base from this clone, and base qualities are not available. The record originates from a study of blood T cell repertoires in COVID-19 (TCRdb year 2020). Regarding the study in general: Collaborator samples came from the United States, Italy and Spain and covered acute and convalescent phases of COVID-19. The material from the prospective study consisted of cDNA or gDNA derived from T cells, B-cell-depleted T cells, or PBMCs. The dataset comprised deeply sampled blood TCRbeta repertoires from subjects exposed to, actively infected with, or recovered from COVID-19. The repertoires were made available in a free public database intended to serve as a resource for research on the immune response to SARS-CoV-2. The samples were drawn from two sources: the first 160 participants of the ongoing ImmuneRACE study, and 1,000 to 1,500 subjects contributed by 6 global collaborators. A de-identified subject ID, COVID-19 status, age in years and sex were almost always included in the sample metadata. HLA class I and class II types, where available, came from metadata supplied by the sample provider rather than from assay-based typing.

Collaborating institutions collected whole blood in K2EDTA tubes following their own protocols. Collaborator samples were shipped for TCRbeta analysis as frozen whole blood, isolated PBMCs, or DNA extracted from either sample type. The germline V gene gives CDR1 as KGHSH and CDR2 as LQKENI. V gives up 3 bases and J gives up 1 base, and the segment between their germline ends measures 16 bases. From the cysteine up to the phenylalanine, the CDR3 has a length of 17 residues. The DNA shown is the 51-base CDR3, in frame from base 1. TCRbeta CDR3 regions were amplified from genomic DNA using the immunoSEQ Assay, a bias-controlled multiplex PCR. The paper's processing steps were these. The number of nucleated cells in each sample was estimated from the amplification of reference gene primers within the assay. To quantify the absolute abundance of each unique TCRbeta CDR3 rearrangement, sequence reads were collapsed and filtered. For each sample, productive Simpson clonality was calculated as the square root of Simpson's diversity index across productive rearrangements. The table was pulled from immuneACCESS by TCRdb, which kept in-frame rearrangements only. Such tables lose some clones; where checked, under half of the loss comes from unresolved V genes, and the rest has no known cause. The V and J calls and clone size are taken from that table; D and trimming were inferred from the DNA. The sample contains approximately 90,000 clones, roughly 85% of them found a single time. Roughly 40% of the sample is taken by the ten largest.

Broad study findings and their caveats: How much clinical and demographic metadata was included differed by source and by participant, and the metadata was provided uncurated.

The sequencing input was peripheral blood. This sequence uses TRBV18 and TRBJ2-1; the D gene is perhaps TRBD1, from 6 matching bases. The clonotype comes from an elderly man with acute or convalescent COVID-19. The DNA sequence reads TGTGCCAGCTCACCTATGGGGGCGCGTCCTTCCTACAATGAGCAGTTCTTC. It specifies CASSPMGARPSYNEQFF. Where the CDR3 stops, the reference TRBV18 and TRBJ2-1 genes take over; the full variable domain is NAGVMQNPRHLVRRRGQEARLRCSPMKGHSHVYWYRQLPEEGLKFMVYLQKENIIDESGMPKERFSAEFPKEGPSILRIQQVVRGDSAAYFCASSPMGARPSYNEQFFGPGTRLTVL.